This T cell receptor (beta chain) was observed in a study of T cells in Graves' hyperthyroidism and ophthalmopathy. Stable Graves' hyperthyroidism denoted no ophthalmopathy progression over 18 months. Among the patients, aged 18 to 65, hyperthyroidism was newly diagnosed and had lasted under 2 months. Uncontrolled infection, other autoimmune disease, pregnancy or lactation led to exclusion. In its sample, this clonotype was seen once. TCR beta CDR3 sequences were amplified from RNA transcripts. A set of HTBI primers served as the primers for a first-round RT-PCR of the TCR CDR3. TCRdb re-derived calls from the multiplex PCR reads in MiXCR, one entry per CDR3 protein. The sample lists 500,000 to 750,000 distinct CDR3 sequences, around 45% seen once, with approximately 7.5% in the top ten. The CDR3 length is 13 residues. Germline V lookup: CDR1 DFQATT, CDR2 SNEGSKA (reference sequence). V lost 6 bases, J lost 4 bases, and 15 bases lay in between.

This receptor was identified in a woman in her late teens or twenties with Graves' hyperthyroidism. V and J are TRBV20-1 and TRBJ1-1; D is unresolved. The sequencing input was peripheral blood or thyroid tissue (not recorded which). Written as DNA, the CDR3 is TGCAGTGCCAGCAGTAGGTTGGGCACTGAAGCTTTCTTT. It is translated as CSASSRLGTEAFF.